This T cell receptor (beta chain) was captured by sequencing in a study of cytomegalovirus exposure and HLA in healthy donors (TCRdb year 2017). Turning to the overall study: In an earlier analysis of about 560 of the donors, 276 Gb of sequence data and 90 million to 130 million unique TCR beta sequences from about 179 million T cells were reported. Class I and class II HLA loci were covered by the typing at four-digit resolution. Genome-wide SNP genotypes for about 65% of the 666 donors were used in a later genetic analysis, which treated that subset as a discovery cohort. In addition to the first cohort of hundreds of subjects, a separate validation cohort of 120 different subjects was used. Donor age, sex, ethnicity and CMV serostatus were collected together with the repertoire data. Using immunosequencing, the study profiled T cell repertoires from around 670 subjects and related those repertoires to cytomegalovirus serostatus. On average, around 240,000 unique TCR beta nucleotide sequences were sequenced per donor among roughly 430 genotyped donors of the cohort, with 15% to 20% of those sequences being non-productive. A later analysis re-examined previously published TCR beta repertoires from hundreds of donors and added high-resolution HLA genotyping to investigate patterns of TCR occurrence. Typing coverage differed by locus: A, B, C, DRB1 and DQB1 were typed in about 629-640 donors, DQA1 in about 560, DPA1 in around 580, and DPB1 in 450 to 490. The later analysis used no new phenotypic data to find candidate immune exposures, relying instead on TCR beta sequences and their occurrence across donors. To decide whether each TCR beta V gene segment behaved as functional or pseudogenic, an earlier analysis of over 500 of the donors relied on high-throughput TCR beta sequencing. To predict cytomegalovirus infection status, the study brought together high-throughput TCR immunosequencing, statistical association of individual TCRs with disease status, and machine learning. Five DR-DQ haplotypes were treated as single units for association and clustering because of strong linkage in the cohort. The genetic ancestry cluster associated with self-reported Caucasian donors included around four fifths of the roughly 390 genotyped donors. The study aimed to test whether cataloging public T cell receptors could reveal signatures of past pathogen exposure. Approximately 300 gigabases of sequencing data and roughly 81 million unique TCR sequences made up an early release that covered some 640 HLA-typed donors. All discovery cohort repertoires had been generated on a single sequencing platform.

Beyond this particular receptor, the publication reports: In vitro tests confirmed that a few of the cytomegalovirus-associated TCR beta chains recognize cytomegalovirus antigens. When HLA alleles, especially DR and DQ, strongly co-occurred, TCR associations were difficult to assign to individual alleles. Some IMGT-functional V segments, including TRBV6-2 and TRBV6-3, could not be told apart with the 87-base-pair reads, so those segments were excluded. The authors suggested that the approach could potentially be extended to other disease states and immunological phenotypes. The sequencing pipeline was judged likely to have produced a cluster of highly shared sequence variants as a technical artifact. Because some donors lacked HLA typing at each locus, the association tests relied only on the typed subset. Specific HLA alleles were associated with around 18,000 TCR beta sequences at a false discovery rate of 0.05 in a later analysis. Most TCR sequences were observed very rarely across donors, whereas some public TCRs were present in many individuals. According to a later analysis, TCR association rates differed among HLA loci, with DRB1 alleles showing the most associated TCRs and HLA-C alleles showing the fewest. The earlier analysis of 587 of the donors excluded roughly 16 rarely observed V segments, including chromosome 9 orphons, because counts were too low. A later analysis found that most CMV-associated TCR beta chains appeared HLA-restricted, with HLA associations seemingly driven largely by CMV exposure. In an earlier analysis of under 600 of the donors, most TCR beta V segments were observed in productive rearrangements about 87% or about 30% of the time, broadly matching IMGT annotations. The cohort was sequenced for TCR beta chains only, and without alpha or paired-chain data the features that could be detected were limited. A further reported finding was that TCR beta sequences accurately predicted the HLA-A and HLA-B alleles for most subjects in the first cohort. According to a later analysis, parvovirus B19, influenza, CMV and Epstein-Barr virus appeared linked to several top co-occurrence clusters. A later genetic analysis reported fewer N-insertions in productive TCRs among donors in an Asian-associated ancestry cluster than the roughly 700-donor mean. Roughly uniform sequencing depth across donors was assumed in presence/absence analyses, although this assumption may not hold. In a later analysis, HLA-associated TCR beta chains showed more clonal expansion and lower generation probabilities than non-associated chains that were equally common. CMV serostatus was the only immune exposure information available for the cohort. A total of 164 TCR beta chains were listed by the study as associated with cytomegalovirus. The classifier was reported to diagnose cytomegalovirus status with high specificity and sensitivity in both the original cohort and the validation cohort. Correlated functional status among segregating V segments might be attributable to linkage disequilibrium, but an unknown experimental factor could not be ruled out. An association between a missense DCLRE1C variant and V-gene and J-gene trimming of TCR beta chains was found in a later genetic analysis and replicated in an independent cohort.

The CDR3 runs 18 amino acids, cysteine and phenylalanine included. The CDR1 and CDR2 encoded by the germline V gene are SGHRS and YFSETQ. A word on this clone: Its antigen is not yet known. The DNA is omitted, as the CDR3 cannot be located on it reliably, and the CDR3 follows TCRdb's listing.

The cohort comprised more than 550 healthy bone marrow donors. At the time of sampling, every cohort member was nominally healthy, though immune exposures that went unrecorded were likely present. The donor tested CMV seropositive and was one of the 289 seropositive cohort members. Each donor provided a peripheral blood sample, and peripheral blood mononuclear cells were used for TCR beta sequencing. The Qiagen DNeasy Blood Extraction Kit was used to extract genomic DNA from the blood cell samples. The library was built by means of the immunoSEQ multiplex PCR assay. The multiplex PCR relied on a mix of 60 forward primers for TCR Vbeta segments and 13 reverse primers for TCR Jbeta segments. The CDR3 region of rearranged TCR beta genes was amplified from genomic DNA by a multiplex PCR assay. The amplified TCR beta libraries were sequenced on the Illumina HiSeq System as 87-base-pair reads. The authors' analysis ran thus. A later analysis counted about 80 million unique TCR beta chains across the 700 or so repertoires, and 10 million to 11 million of these chains were shared by at least two donors. A nearest-neighbor algorithm error-corrected the raw reads and collapsed the reads into unique sequences, merging closely related sequences to remove PCR and sequencing errors. V, D and J gene segments were assigned by aligning CDR3 sequences to IMGT reference sequences. For a sequence to be retained, at least a six-nucleotide match to both a V gene segment and a J gene segment was required. A rearrangement was called productive if the CDR3 had no stop codons and remained in frame with V and J, and every other rearrangement was called non-productive. Following IMGT convention, CDR3 was defined as the stretch from the second conserved V-encoded cysteine up to the conserved J-encoded phenylalanine. The earlier analysis of fewer than 700 of the donors excluded sequences that lacked an unambiguous match to a single V gene segment. In an earlier analysis of several hundred of the donors, V segments were called functional above 56.7% productive rearrangements and were called segregating when the between-donor standard deviation exceeded 5%. A statistical classification framework was built for diagnosing cytomegalovirus status from the catalog of TCR beta chain sequences. In a later analysis, TCR nucleotide sequences were compared against IMGT/GENE-DB human TR gene sequences so that V and J genes could be assigned. In a later analysis, CDR3 sequences and most-parsimonious VDJ recombination scenarios were assigned using the TCRdist pipeline. A later analysis defined each TCR beta chain by its CDR3 amino acid sequence plus V-gene family, and excluded reads lacking a unique V-gene family. To address suspected cross-contamination and a sequencing artifact, a later analysis removed 550 to 750 highly shared, low-generation-probability nucleotide sequences. A later analysis calculated a clonal expansion index for each public chain from normalized within-repertoire ranks of inferred template counts. In a later analysis, generation probabilities were computed with a VDJ recombination model fitted to out-of-frame rearrangements, and the resulting probabilities were checked against IGoR. In a later analysis, TCR-TCR, TCR-HLA and TCR-CMV co-occurrence was scored with hypergeometric tests, and a repertoire-size bias correction was applied to TCR pairs. A later analysis estimated false discovery rates by permuting HLA or CMV assignments 20 times. In a later analysis, co-occurring TCRs were grouped with DBSCAN, and TCRdist sequence similarity was added when clustering was performed within HLA-allele-positive subsets. Co-occurrence clustering excluded repertoires with fewer than 30,000 or more than 120,000 public chains, plus five with anomalous nucleotide sharing. TCRdb mirrors the immuneACCESS table, restricted to in-frame sequences. Some clones are absent from its copies; in checked studies, under half trace to an unresolved V gene, and the reason for the others is unknown. The V and J calls and the clone size are those of that table, but D and trimming were determined from the DNA. The sample records some 250,000 clones, roughly 87% of which are singletons. Around 5% of the sample is held by the ten biggest clonotypes.

The specimen was PBMCs. The chain is assembled from TRBV5-1 and TRBJ1-2; the table calls TRBD1, which could not be checked here. This receptor was obtained from a woman aged 40 to 49 in good health and CMV-seropositive. The CDR3 in this case is CASSLGQGFGSGGYGYTF.